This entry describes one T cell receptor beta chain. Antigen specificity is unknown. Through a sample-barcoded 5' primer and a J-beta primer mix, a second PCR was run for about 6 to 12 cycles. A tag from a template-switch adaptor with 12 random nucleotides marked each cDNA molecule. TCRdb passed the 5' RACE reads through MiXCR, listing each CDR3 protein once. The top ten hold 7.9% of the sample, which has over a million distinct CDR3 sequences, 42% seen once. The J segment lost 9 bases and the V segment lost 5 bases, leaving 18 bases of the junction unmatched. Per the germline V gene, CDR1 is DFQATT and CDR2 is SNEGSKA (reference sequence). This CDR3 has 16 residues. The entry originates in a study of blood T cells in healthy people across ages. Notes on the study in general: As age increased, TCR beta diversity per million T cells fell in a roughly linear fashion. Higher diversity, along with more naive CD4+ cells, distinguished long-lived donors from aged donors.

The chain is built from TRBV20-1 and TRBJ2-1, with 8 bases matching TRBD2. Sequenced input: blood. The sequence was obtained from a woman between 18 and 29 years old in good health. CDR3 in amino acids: CSASLTGTSSFGEQFF. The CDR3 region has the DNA TGCAGTGCTTCGCTAACCGGGACTAGTTCTTTCGGTGAGCAGTTCTTC.